This T cell receptor beta chain appears in the sequencing data of a study of cytomegalovirus exposure and HLA in healthy donors. This CDR3 contains 12 residues. The V end lost 3 bases, the J end lost 9 bases, and 12 bases lay between the germline ends. The germline V gene encodes CDR1 MDHEN and CDR2 SYDVKM. The PCR used 60 Vbeta and 13 Jbeta primers. Sequencing was performed with immunoSEQ multiplex PCR; in TCRdb, only in-frame clones are kept and a portion is missing. The record lists about 46,000 clones, of which the ten most abundant hold approximately 1.2%. The origin of this receptor is a woman between 35 and 50 years old in good health and CMV-seronegative. This chain joins TRBV28 and TRBJ2-7; a possible D gene is TRBD2 (5 bases). The specimen sequenced was PBMCs. CDR3 loop: CASSLSRTLQYF. The CDR3, as DNA: TGTGCCAGCAGTTTGTCCCGGACTTTGCAGTACTTC.